One and the same sample provided the 32 T cell receptor beta chains below, sequenced in a study of T cells after yellow fever vaccination. TCRdb used MiXCR to reprocess the 5' RACE reads, holding one entry per CDR3 protein. The sample holds under 550,000 distinct CDR3 sequences, around a fifth seen once. Sequencing was performed on PBMCs, taken less than 25 days after the first yellow fever vaccination. All receptors come from a man between 18 and 29 years old who received the YFV17D yellow fever vaccine.

The CDR3 region is CASSATYAIPFF. DNA of the CDR3: TGTGCCAGCAGCGCGACCTACGCCATCCCTTTCTTT. The V gene is TRBV7-9, the J gene TRBJ1-1; no clear D gene. The germline V gene encodes CDR1 SEHNR and CDR2 FQNEAQ (reference sequence). V shed 5 bases and J shed 12 bases, with 16 bases lying between them. The CDR3 spans 12 residues.

This CDR3 is CAISEPGTITSSTDTQYF. The CDR3 nucleotides read TGTGCCATCAGTGAACCCGGGACTATTACGTCTAGCACAGATACGCAGTATTTT. The rearrangement links TRBV10-3 to TRBJ2-3; 7 positions agree with TRBD2. The germline V gene has CDR1 ENHRY and CDR2 SYGVKD. The CDR3 runs to 18 residues. J was trimmed by 0 bases and V by 3 bases; bases with no gene match: 12.

The V call is TRBV4-1, the J call TRBJ2-7; D not resolved. From germline, CDR1 is MGHRA and CDR2 YSYEKL. The CDR3 is made up of 15 amino acids. Trimming left V 3 bases short and J 2 bases short, with 14 bases between. The CDR3 sequence: CASSHPGSPAYEQYF. The DNA for the CDR3 is TGCGCCAGCAGCCATCCCGGCTCGCCGGCCTACGAGCAGTACTTC.

The chain links TRBV7-2 to TRBJ1-5; D not resolved. CDR3 length: 13 amino acids. Germline V lookup: CDR1 SGHTA, CDR2 FQGNSA. Trimming pared 4 bases from V and 7 bases from J, leaving 11 bases between. CDR3 region: CASSYRGQQPQHF. CDR3 nucleotides: TGTGCCAGCAGCTATAGAGGGCAACAGCCCCAGCATTTT.

This rearrangement joins TRBV13 to TRBJ2-1; tentative D call: TRBD2 (5 bases). Germline V gives CDR1 PRHDT, CDR2 FYEKMQ (reference sequence). This CDR3 region has 15 residues. Trimming stripped 5 bases from V and 4 bases from J, with 15 bases between. The CDR3 spells CASSPIKAEYNEQFF. As DNA, the CDR3 is TGTGCCAGCAGCCCCATAAAAGCGGAATACAATGAGCAGTTCTTC.

The chain uses TRBV28 and TRBJ1-6; TRBD1 aligns across 8 bases. J lost 8 bases, V lost 5 bases, and 8 bases had no gene match. The CDR3 runs to 15 residues. Germline loops: CDR1 MDHEN, CDR2 SYDVKM. This CDR3 is CASSQDRVSHSPLHF. CDR3 coding DNA: TGTGCCAGCAGTCAGGACAGGGTCTCCCATTCACCCCTCCACTTT.

The CDR3 bases are TGTGCCAGCAGCCCTCGGGGGTATGAGCAGTTCTTC. Its protein product is CASSPRGYEQFF. This chain connects TRBV6-2 or TRBV6-3 to TRBJ2-1; D is possibly TRBD2 (6 bases). The length of the CDR3 is 12 residues. Germline V CDR1 and CDR2: MNHEY, SVGEGT. Trimming shortened V by 6 bases and J by 8 bases, and 11 bases separated the two germline ends.

This clonotype was counted a few times. This chain uses TRBV30 with TRBJ1-6; 11 positions agree with TRBD1. Germline V gene sequence: CDR1 GTSNPN, CDR2 SVGIG (reference sequence). J was trimmed by 7 bases and V by 2 bases; bases with no gene match: 7. The CDR3 consists of 16 residues. CDR3 sequence: CAWSPGQGAPNSPLHF. The CDR3 nucleotides are TGTGCCTGGAGTCCCGGACAGGGGGCCCCCAATTCACCCCTCCACTTT.

This clonotype turned up a few times. This chain connects TRBV29-1 to TRBJ2-7; 9 bases are shared with TRBD1. The CDR3 runs 16 residues. CDR1 is SQVTM and CDR2 is ANQGSEA in the germline V gene. With V trimmed by 0 bases and J by 6 bases, 12 bases remained unmatched. CDR3: CSVEDPRGQGRREQYF. As DNA, the CDR3 is TGCAGCGTTGAAGATCCTCGGGGACAGGGTAGGCGCGAGCAGTACTTC.

The chain joins TRBV6-1 to TRBJ1-5; no clear D gene. In germline, CDR1 is MNHNS, CDR2 SASEGT. Trimming shortened V by 5 bases and J by 0 bases, and 8 bases separated the two germline ends. This CDR3 has 14 residues. For the CDR3, the DNA is TGTGCCAGCAGTCCGCATCCTAGCAATCAGCCCCAGCATTTT. Residues: CASSPHPSNQPQHF.

This clonotype was detected once. The chain has TRBV20-1 and TRBJ2-5; 7 positions agree with TRBD2. This CDR3 is built from 14 residues. Germline CDR1 DFQATT, CDR2 SNEGSKA (reference sequence). After removal of 5 bases from V and 5 bases from J, the junction contained 11 bases not matched to a gene. The chain's CDR3 is CSAFPGGWDETQYF. The CDR3 DNA reads TGCAGTGCTTTCCCCGGGGGGTGGGACGAGACCCAGTACTTC.

There are a few counts of this clonotype. J is TRBJ1-4 and V is TRBV20-1; D may be TRBD1 (6 bases). CDR3 size: 13 residues. The V gene's germline CDR1 is DFQATT and CDR2 SNEGSKA (reference sequence). Trimming took 1 base from V and 11 from J, leaving 14 bases between them. CDR3 residues: CSARGGPAAKLFF. CDR3 in DNA: TGCAGTGCTAGAGGGGGGCCCGCTGCGAAACTGTTTTTT.

This clonotype was observed a few times. V gene TRBV5-6 combines with J gene TRBJ2-3, with TRBD2 matching over 7 bases. The junction had 10 bases not matched to a gene; V was cut back by 0 bases and J by 0 bases. Germline CDR1 reads SGHDT; CDR2 reads YYEEEE. The CDR3 sequence is 18 residues long. The CDR3 DNA reads TGTGCCAGCAGCTTGGGGGGGGGAAACGTATGGAGCACAGATACGCAGTATTTT. It encodes CASSLGGGNVWSTDTQYF.

The chain carries TRBV5-4 and TRBJ1-1; the D gene is possibly TRBD1 (5 bases). The CDR3 is 15 amino acids. V was clipped by 6 bases and J by 4 bases, with 19 bases between them. The V gene's germline CDR1 is SGHNT and CDR2 YYREEE (reference sequence). The DNA for the CDR3 is TGTGCCAGCACCCACCCGGGGCAACTGGGCACTGAAGCTTTCTTT. This codes for CASTHPGQLGTEAFF.

This clonotype has just a few counts. The chain couples TRBV4-3 to TRBJ2-5; 9 bases map to TRBD2. The CDR3 totals 17 residues. Germline loops: CDR1 LGHNA, CDR2 YSLEER. V shed 1 base and J 5 bases; nucleotides not matched to a gene: 11. CDR3 bases: TGCGCCAGCAGCCAAGCTTCCAGCGGGGGGTTGCGGGAGACCCAGTACTTC. Translated: CASSQASSGGLRETQYF.

The gene calls are TRBV2 and TRBJ2-3, with TRBD2 identical over 16 bases. Germline trimming cut 6 bases from V and 4 bases from J; bases unmatched to any gene: 1. Per germline, CDR1 SNHLY and CDR2 FYNNEI. This CDR3 region has 15 residues. The CDR3 here is CASRGTSGGADTQYF. The DNA of the CDR3 is TGTGCCAGCAGGGGGACTAGCGGGGGGGCAGATACGCAGTATTTT.

There are a few counts of this clonotype. The chain employs TRBV29-1 and TRBJ1-6, with D tentatively TRBD1 (5 bases). The length of the CDR3 is 13 residues. Deletions cut 0 bases from V and 10 bases from J, with 10 bases between. Germline-derived CDR1 and CDR2 are SQVTM and ANQGSEA. For the CDR3, the DNA is TGCAGCGTTGAAGATACACGGGGGTCACCCCTCCACTTT. Amino acid sequence: CSVEDTRGSPLHF.

This clonotype turned up a few times. In DNA, the CDR3 is TGTGCCAGCAGCGTCCAAGAAGCGGGGGCTAGCACAGATACGCAGTATTTT. It translates to CASSVQEAGASTDTQYF. The rearrangement uses TRBV6-1 and TRBJ2-3; 8 nucleotides match TRBD2. Germline V lookup: CDR1 MNHNS, CDR2 SASEGT. The CDR3 consists of 17 residues. The ends lost 6 bases at V and 0 bases at J; junction bases unmatched: 11.

The gene calls are TRBV12-3 or TRBV12-4 and TRBJ1-5; 8 bases are shared with TRBD1. The CDR3 is made up of 16 amino acids. Losses at the gene ends were 5 bases for V and 0 bases for J; bases not matched to a gene: 6. The CDR3 sequence is CASSVQGAYSNQPQHF. The DNA for the CDR3 is TGTGCCAGCAGTGTCCAGGGGGCTTATAGCAATCAGCCCCAGCATTTT.

The chain uses TRBV20-1 and TRBJ1-1; 7 nucleotides agree with TRBD1. CDR3 length equals 11 residues. The J segment lost 4 bases and the V segment lost 6 bases, leaving 2 bases of the junction unmatched. Germline loops: CDR1 DFQATT, CDR2 SNEGSKA (reference sequence). The DNA of the CDR3 is TGCAGTGCGGGGACAGCCACTGAAGCTTTCTTT. It yields the protein CSAGTATEAFF.

The table lists this clonotype with a few counts. V gene TRBV12-3 or TRBV12-4 combines with J gene TRBJ1-5; 11 nucleotides align to TRBD1. The CDR3 contains 17 residues. V shed 6 bases and J 0 bases; nucleotides not matched to a gene: 7. The CDR3 loop reads CASSRGQGADSNQPQHF. The CDR3 DNA is TGTGCCAGCAGCCGCGGACAGGGGGCCGATAGCAATCAGCCCCAGCATTTT.

The chain couples TRBV9 to TRBJ2-3, with TRBD2 matching over 10 bases. The V gene end was trimmed by 6 bases and the J gene end by 2 bases; junction bases not matched to a gene: 6. Germline V gene data show CDR1 as SGDLS and CDR2 as YYNGEE. The CDR3 runs to 15 residues. This CDR3 is CASKSGGASTDTQYF. The CDR3 DNA follows: TGTGCCAGCAAAAGCGGGGGGGCTTCCACAGATACGCAGTATTTT.

This chain connects TRBV2 to TRBJ2-1; maybe TRBD1 (5 bases). This CDR3 contains 12 residues. V lost 6 bases, J lost 6 bases, and 9 bases lay in between. CDR1 SNHLY and CDR2 FYNNEI come from the germline V gene. The CDR3, as DNA: TGTGCCAGCAGAGAAAGGGGCAATGAGCAGTTCTTC. Protein sequence: CASRERGNEQFF.

J is TRBJ2-5 and V is TRBV20-1; 9 nucleotides align to TRBD1. Unmatched junction bases numbered 4, after V lost 5 bases and J lost 3 bases. The CDR3 extends over 13 amino acids. Per germline, CDR1 DFQATT and CDR2 SNEGSKA (reference sequence). The CDR3 bases are TGCAGTGCTGCGGGGGACAGGGAAGAGACCCAGTACTTC. Translation gives CSAAGDREETQYF.

This chain joins TRBV5-4 and TRBJ1-3, with D unclear. With 4 bases removed from V and 4 bases from J, the gap between germline ends came to 9 bases. This CDR3 spans 13 amino acids. Germline values: CDR1 SGHNT, CDR2 YYREEE (reference sequence). In DNA, the CDR3 is TGTGCCAGCAGCCCTGAGTGGGGAAACACCATATATTTT. Its translation is CASSPEWGNTIYF. Full variable domain (rest looked up from reference TRBV5-4 and TRBJ1-3): ETGVTQSPTHLIKTRGQQVTLRCSSQSGHNTVSWYQQALGQGPQFIFQYYREEENGRGNFPPRFSGLQFPNYSSELNVNALELDDSALYLCASSPEWGNTIYFGEGSWLTVV.

This clonotype showed up just a few times. This sequence joins TRBV7-9 and TRBJ2-5; 7 positions agree with TRBD2. This CDR3 spans 16 amino acids. CDR1 and CDR2 (germline): SEHNR, FQNEAQ (reference sequence). Trimming removed 4 bases from V and 4 bases from J; junction bases left unmatched: 12. The CDR3 DNA sequence: TGTGCCAGCAGCTCTCTTGCGGGGGAGGTCCCAGAGACCCAGTACTTC. As protein: CASSSLAGEVPETQYF.

This clonotype has just a few counts. This rearrangement joins TRBV5-1 to TRBJ2-5; 10 nucleotides match TRBD2. The CDR3 sequence is 15 residues long. V shed 3 bases and J 2 bases; nucleotides not matched to a gene: 4. The germline V gene encodes CDR1 SGHRS and CDR2 YFSETQ. CDR3 sequence (DNA): TGCGCCAGCAGCTGGACTAGCGGCGTTCAAGAGACCCAGTACTTC. It yields the protein CASSWTSGVQETQYF.

V gene TRBV7-9 combines with J gene TRBJ2-7; D gene uncertain. CDR1 is SEHNR, CDR2 FQNEAQ, per germline (reference sequence). The V end lost 5 bases, the J end lost 0 bases, and 8 bases lay between the germline ends. CDR3 length equals 13 residues. The DNA of the CDR3 is TGTGCCAGCAGCCAAACAGTCTCCTACGAGCAGTACTTC. Amino acids: CASSQTVSYEQYF.

The chain carries TRBV28 and TRBJ1-5, with D maybe TRBD1 (5 bases). V gave up 7 bases and J gave up 6 bases, with 25 bases separating them. Germline CDR1 is MDHEN and CDR2 is SYDVKM. This CDR3 is 17 amino acids long. The CDR3 region is CASTLRPPLGRVQPQHF. In DNA, the CDR3 is TGTGCCAGCACCTTAAGGCCCCCTCTGGGCAGGGTTCAGCCCCAGCATTTT.

This clonotype was counted between two and nine times. The chain carries TRBV24-1 and TRBJ2-2; D unclear. V lost 8 bases and J lost 6, with 9 bases in between. The length of the CDR3 is 12 residues. CDR1 and CDR2 (germline): KGHDR, SFDVKD. CDR3 amino acids: CATTDNAGELFF. The CDR3 nucleotides read TGTGCCACCACCGACAATGCCGGGGAGCTGTTTTTT.

This clonotype was observed a handful of times. The chain employs TRBV20-1 and TRBJ1-5; D unclear. The germline gives CDR1 DFQATT, CDR2 SNEGSKA (reference sequence). This CDR3 contains 15 residues. V gave up 5 bases and J gave up 1 base, with 15 bases separating them. The CDR3 coding sequence is TGCAGTGCTTCCCGGACGGACTACAGCAATCAGCCCCAGCATTTT. Its translation is CSASRTDYSNQPQHF.

The CDR3: CASSVGQGDEQFF. CDR3 nucleotide sequence: TGCGCCAGCAGCGTGGGACAGGGGGACGAGCAGTTCTTC. J is TRBJ2-1 and V is TRBV5-1, with 11 nucleotides matching TRBD1. This CDR3 spans 13 amino acids. V was pared by 4 bases and J by 10 bases, with 4 bases of the junction left unmatched. CDR1 is SGHRS and CDR2 is YFSETQ in the germline V gene.